This T cell receptor (beta chain) comes out of a study of T cells after somatic rescue of genetic block. Profiled with immunoSEQ multiplex PCR; TCRdb holds only in-frame clones, not every one. The profile shows some 74,000 clones, roughly 93% of them singletons. The clonotype was recovered from a man aged 25 to 45. Sequenced: peripheral blood mononuclear cells (PBMCs).

The CDR3 loop is CASSLGGSWQPQHF. The CDR3 DNA is TGTGCCAGCAGCTTAGGAGGGTCCTGGCAGCCCCAGCATTTT. The chain has TRBV7-9 and TRBJ1-5; D gene uncertain. Germline assignment: CDR1 SEHNR and CDR2 FQNEAQ (reference sequence). This CDR3 is 14 amino acids long. Trimming cost V 1 base and J 7 bases, with 11 bases left between them.